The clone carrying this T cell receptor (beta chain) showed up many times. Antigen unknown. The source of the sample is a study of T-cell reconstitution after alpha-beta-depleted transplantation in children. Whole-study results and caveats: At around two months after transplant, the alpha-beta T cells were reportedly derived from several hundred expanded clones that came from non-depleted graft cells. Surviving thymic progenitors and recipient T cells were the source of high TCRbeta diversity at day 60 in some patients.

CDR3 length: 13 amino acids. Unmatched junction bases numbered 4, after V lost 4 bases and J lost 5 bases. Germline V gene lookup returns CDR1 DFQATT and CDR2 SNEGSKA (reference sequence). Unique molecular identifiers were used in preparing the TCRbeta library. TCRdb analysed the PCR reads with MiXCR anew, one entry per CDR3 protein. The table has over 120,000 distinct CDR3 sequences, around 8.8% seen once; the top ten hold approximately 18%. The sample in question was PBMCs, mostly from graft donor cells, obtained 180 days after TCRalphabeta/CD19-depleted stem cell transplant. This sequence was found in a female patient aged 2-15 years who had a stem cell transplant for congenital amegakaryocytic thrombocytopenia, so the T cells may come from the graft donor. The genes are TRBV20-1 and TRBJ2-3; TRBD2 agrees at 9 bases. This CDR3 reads CSANGLAKDTQYF. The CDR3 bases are TGCAGTGCTAACGGACTAGCGAAAGATACGCAGTATTTT.